This T cell receptor (beta chain) was documented in a study of identifying expanded T cells in peripheral blood. Collection occurred without any documented infections or immune events in donors. This CDR3 is built from 15 residues. V lost 3 bases to trimming and J lost 0 bases, with 9 bases between them. Germline CDR1 and CDR2: MNHNS and SASEGT. The table came from immunoSEQ multiplex PCR; TCRdb's copy has only in-frame clones and leaves some out. The table shows more than 95,000 clones, with about four fifths occurring only once. This receptor was identified in a person aged 18-70 years in good health. The chain links TRBV6-1 to TRBJ1-5; D unclear. Sequencing input: blood. The CDR3 sequence: CASSDGTASNQPQHF. CDR3 bases: TGTGCCAGCAGTGACGGCACGGCTAGCAATCAGCCCCAGCATTTT.